This T cell receptor (beta chain) was identified in a study of shared clonotypes between healthy human individuals. Germline CDR1 and CDR2: MNHNY and SVGAGI (reference sequence). V was pared by 0 bases and J by 2 bases, with 11 bases between. The CDR3 extends over 16 amino acids. Each PCR replicate from the sorted subsets contained roughly 210 ng DNA, which is about 30,000 T cell genomes. The data were produced by immunoSEQ multiplex PCR, yet TCRdb's version contains in-frame clones alone and is incomplete. The sample holds about 580,000 clones, roughly 98% seen once. CD45RO-negative cells were positively selected for CCR7, leaving out terminally differentiated effector memory CD45RA+ cells. General study results and limits: Sampling covered blood only; tissue repertoires likely differ.

With regard to this clone: The antigen is unknown.

The source material was naive CD8+ T cells sorted from blood. The chain links TRBV6-6 to TRBJ2-1; no reliable D call. This receptor was obtained from a young man in good health. CDR3 amino acids: CASSYSQQPTYNEQFF. CDR3 nucleotide sequence: TGTGCCAGCAGTTACTCGCAACAGCCTACCTACAATGAGCAGTTCTTC.